A selection of T cell receptor beta chains follows, all from one sample in a study of T cells after posttransplantation cyclophosphamide. Produced via immunoSEQ multiplex PCR; TCRdb's table is partial and in-frame only. Among about 20,000 clones listed, over 95% were seen once. The specimen was naive CD4+ T cells sorted from PBMCs. The source of these receptors is a man aged 35 to 55 in good health, CMV-negative, and a related stem cell transplant donor. CDR3s include the opening cysteine and the closing phenylalanine or tryptophan. Clone size is not always given. Where it is, it says once, few, many or a class for expanded clones.

clone_size	j_call	v_call	cdr3_aa
.	TRBJ2-3	TRBV7-9	CASSFVGATSTDTQYF
.	TRBJ1-2	TRBV10-2	CASSETGVGYTF
.	TRBJ2-7	TRBV7-9	CASSSGTGDYEQYF
.	TRBJ1-5	TRBV27	CASSSIGTGENQPQHF
.	TRBJ2-3	TRBV7-6	CASSYLGATQLYF
.	TRBJ2-5	TRBV11-3	CASSLGRGSTETQYF
.	TRBJ2-1	TRBV30	CAWSVKLAGHEQFF
.	TRBJ1-1	TRBV25-1	CASSLEAEAFF
.	TRBJ2-2	TRBV7-2	CASSLNSGSNTGELFF
.	TRBJ2-7	TRBV10-3	CAISGGQEIYEQYF
once	TRBJ1-5	TRBV2	CASRGVNSNQPQHF
.	TRBJ1-1	TRBV27	CASSWGTGLNTEAFF
.	TRBJ2-7	TRBV30	CASRPGNYEQYF
.	TRBJ1-2	TRBV29-1	CSARTGEGYGYTF
.	TRBJ2-1	TRBV14	CASSQEGQGARNEQFF
.	TRBJ2-1	TRBV30	CACRITLPGQSEFF
.	TRBJ1-1	TRBV5-1	CASSFDRGRVNTEAFF
.	TRBJ2-2	TRBV7-2	CASNIGQLTGELFF
.	TRBJ2-2	TRBV18	CASSPSLTGELFF
.	TRBJ1-6	TRBV10-3	CAISSGQGDNSPLHF
.	TRBJ2-5	TRBV4-1	CASSPQEAGPETQYF
.	TRBJ2-7	TRBV6-1	CASNLGLTGYEQYF
.	TRBJ1-5	TRBV11-2	CASSLGGGVRHF
.	TRBJ2-7	TRBV7-9	CASSSQGDTYEQYF
.	TRBJ1-2	TRBV10-3	CAIKDIGVDGYTF
.	TRBJ1-3	TRBV7-9	CASSWGVSGNTIYF
.	TRBJ1-6	TRBV7-9	CASSPVPPGLYDSPLHF
.	TRBJ2-2	TRBV19	CASSGPSGRAGELFF
.	TRBJ1-5	TRBV5-3	CARSLPGTGRGNQPQHF
.	TRBJ2-5	TRBV5-1	CASSSQETQYF
.	TRBJ1-4	TRBV5-5	CASSLGGLNEKLFF
.	TRBJ2-1	TRBV5-1	CASSLAWANEQFF
.	TRBJ1-1	TRBV7-2	CASSFFLNTEAFF
once	TRBJ1-2	TRBV6-4	CASSLGVGYGGYTF
.	TRBJ1-5	TRBV11-2	CASSFNSNQPQHF
.	TRBJ1-4	TRBV28	CASSYQDREKLFF
.	TRBJ2-3	TRBV2	CASSEGGGATQYF
.	TRBJ2-3	TRBV7-2	CASSLVAGPDTQYF
once	TRBJ2-7	TRBV5-1	CASSLLRPDEQYF
.	TRBJ2-1	TRBV5-1	CASSLVAGEGDYLGEQFF
.	TRBJ2-1	TRBV6-1	CASSELGLAGGGEDEQFF
.	TRBJ2-7	TRBV28	CASSLPGQVIREQYF
once	TRBJ2-3	TRBV28	CASSTWTSGSADTQYF
.	TRBJ1-2	TRBV4-2	CASSQGVGGESGYTF
.	TRBJ2-5	TRBV5-1	CASSPYRQGIGETQYF
.	TRBJ2-2	TRBV10-3	CAIRSLTGQGLFPNTGELFF
.	TRBJ2-7	TRBV6-5	CASKLAGVDEQYF
once	TRBJ2-6	TRBV6-1	CASTEAGANVLTF
.	TRBJ1-3	TRBV30	CAWSAFGNTIYF